These 29 T cell receptor beta chains share one sample of origin, sequenced in a study of T cell responses to AZD1222 COVID-19 vaccine. The table came from immunoSEQ multiplex PCR; TCRdb's copy has only in-frame clones and leaves some out. Altogether about 120,000 clones are present, 75% to 95% being singletons, with the ten largest covering 5% to 6.5%. Sequenced here: peripheral blood, sampled on day 0 of AZD1222 vaccination. The source is an adult in good health.

This chain links TRBV11-2 with TRBJ1-1, with D hard to call. The germline gives CDR1 SGHAT, CDR2 FQNNGV. This CDR3 is 13 amino acids long. V gave up 8 bases and J gave up 1 base, with 11 bases separating them. The chain's CDR3 is CASRPAGNTEAFF. For the CDR3, the DNA is TGTGCCAGCCGCCCTGCGGGGAACACTGAAGCTTTCTTT.

The J gene is TRBJ1-1, the V gene TRBV18; D remains ambiguous. Germline values: CDR1 KGHSH, CDR2 LQKENI. Deletions cut 3 bases from V and 3 bases from J, with 17 bases between. CDR3 size: 16 residues. CDR3 sequence (DNA): TGTGCCAGCTCACCTTTTAGTTCCCCCCGGGACACTGAAGCTTTCTTT. Its protein is CASSPFSSPRDTEAFF.

The V and J genes are TRBV7-9 and TRBJ2-1; D could derive from TRBD1 or TRBD2 (6 bases each). With 5 bases removed from V and 10 bases from J, the gap between germline ends came to 15 bases. CDR1 is SEHNR and CDR2 is FQNEAQ in the germline V gene (reference sequence). The CDR3 is made up of 13 amino acids. In DNA, the CDR3 is TGTGCCAGCAGCGAGCACAGGGAGGCCGAGCAGTTCTTC. Protein: CASSEHREAEQFF.

V usage is TRBV6-5 and J usage is TRBJ1-1; D not resolved. V was cut by 10 bases and J by 0 bases, with 15 bases left in between. Germline CDR1 and CDR2: MNHEY and SVGAGI. CDR3 length: 14 residues. As DNA, the CDR3 is TGTGCCACCCTACCGGGAATTATGAACACTGAAGCTTTCTTT. Protein product: CATLPGIMNTEAFF.

CDR3 in DNA: TGTGCCAGTAGTATGCCAGGAAATCAGCCCCAGCATTTT. Its translation is CASSMPGNQPQHF. The chain couples TRBV19 to TRBJ1-5; D remains ambiguous. The CDR3 is 13 residues long. In germline, CDR1 is LNHDA, CDR2 SQIVND (reference sequence). V lost 3 bases and J 4 bases, leaving 7 bases between the germline ends.

The rearrangement uses TRBV18 and TRBJ2-3, with unresolved D. Trimming left V 2 bases short and J 6 bases short, with 9 bases between. This CDR3 spans 13 amino acids. Germline lookup yields CDR1 KGHSH and CDR2 LQKENI. The CDR3 nucleotides read TGTGCCAGCTCACCATATATATTCGATACGCAGTATTTT. Encoded protein: CASSPYIFDTQYF.

The CDR3 region is CASNPSNQPQHF. CDR3 nucleotide sequence: TGTGCCAGTAACCCCAGCAATCAGCCCCAGCATTTT. This rearrangement joins TRBV19 to TRBJ1-5; D not resolved. Germline V gene sequence: CDR1 LNHDA, CDR2 SQIVND (reference sequence). The germline V and J ends were trimmed by 7 bases and 1 base, with 5 bases remaining between them. This CDR3 spans 12 amino acids.

The V gene is TRBV5-1, the J gene TRBJ1-3, with 10 bases fitting TRBD1. The CDR3 runs 19 residues. V was clipped by 0 bases and J by 1 base; unmatched bases: 10. The germline V gene encodes CDR1 SGHRS and CDR2 YFSETQ. CDR3 in DNA: TGCGCCAGCAGCTTGGGGACAGGGGGGTCGCTGACTTCTGGAAACACCATATATTTT. This encodes CASSLGTGGSLTSGNTIYF.

The sample holds one count of this clone. This chain connects TRBV19 to TRBJ2-2; possible D gene TRBD2, 7 bases. This CDR3 has 15 amino acids. CDR1 LNHDA and CDR2 SQIVND come from the germline V gene (reference sequence). Trimming removed 3 bases from V and 6 bases from J, with 14 bases in between. The CDR3 coding sequence is TGTGCCAGTAGTATCCGGGGGGCTAGGGCCGGGGAGCTGTTTTTT. Protein sequence: CASSIRGARAGELFF.

V and J are TRBV9 and TRBJ2-2; 7 bases line up with TRBD1. The CDR3 is made up of 15 amino acids. After removal of 4 bases from V and 3 bases from J, the junction contained 6 bases not matched to a gene. In germline, CDR1 is SGDLS, CDR2 YYNGEE. For the CDR3, the DNA is TGTGCCAGCAGCTCCAGACAGGGTTACACCGGGGAGCTGTTTTTT. This encodes CASSSRQGYTGELFF.

This clone was counted only a few times. The rearrangement uses TRBV29-1 and TRBJ2-2, with D possibly TRBD1 on 6 matching bases. The V gene's germline CDR1 is SQVTM and CDR2 ANQGSEA. The CDR3 length is 11 residues. The V gene lost 7 bases and the J gene lost 7 bases, with 10 bases spanning the gap. The CDR3 sequence: CSGGQRGELFF. The DNA for the CDR3 is TGCAGCGGCGGACAGCGCGGGGAGCTGTTTTTT.

The chain links TRBV4-2 to TRBJ1-5, with D unclear. Per germline, CDR1 LGHNA and CDR2 YNFKEQ. This CDR3 spans 15 amino acids. With 0 bases removed from V and 4 bases from J, the gap between germline ends came to 10 bases. Here the CDR3 reads CASSQDRRSNQPQHF. As DNA, the CDR3 is TGTGCCAGCAGCCAAGATAGGCGGTCGAATCAGCCCCAGCATTTT.

The rearrangement joins TRBV7-2 to TRBJ2-1; a weak D match, TRBD1 (6 bases). This CDR3 spans 15 amino acids. CDR1 and CDR2 (germline): SGHTA, FQGNSA. V dropped 2 bases and J dropped 9 bases, with 17 bases sitting between them. CDR3 sequence (DNA): TGTGCCAGCAGCTTAAGGGCAGCACAGGGTTCTGAGCAGTTCTTC. It is translated as CASSLRAAQGSEQFF.

V is TRBV14 and J is TRBJ1-1, with 7 bases fitting TRBD1. CDR1 and CDR2 (germline): SGHDN, FVKESK. V was pared by 0 bases and J by 5 bases, with 3 bases of the junction left unmatched. The CDR3 extends over 14 amino acids. The CDR3 DNA follows: TGTGCCAGCAGCCAAGAACAGGGGTGGACTGAAGCTTTCTTT. Translation: CASSQEQGWTEAFF.

V and J are TRBV5-8 and TRBJ1-2, with unresolved D. This CDR3 is built from 16 residues. V lost 4 bases and J lost 0, with 16 bases in between. Germline V gene lookup returns CDR1 SGHTS and CDR2 YDEGEE. CDR3 DNA sequence: TGTGCCAGCAGCGCCACGACAAGAAACACTAACTATGGCTACACCTTC. Translating it yields CASSATTRNTNYGYTF.

V gene TRBV12-3 or TRBV12-4 combines with J gene TRBJ1-2; D not resolved. The V and J ends lost 8 bases and 4 bases respectively, with 11 bases between them. This CDR3 is built from 12 residues. The chain's CDR3 is CASGSGPYGYTF. CDR3 DNA: TGTGCCAGCGGGAGTGGGCCCTATGGCTACACCTTC.

The chain has TRBV6-5 and TRBJ2-7; D may be TRBD1 or TRBD2 (5 bases each). Germline V gene data show CDR1 as MNHEY and CDR2 as SVGAGI. The V gene lost 10 bases and the J gene lost 3 bases, with 22 bases spanning the gap. This CDR3 region has 15 residues. This CDR3 reads CAISLIRGSHYEQYF. The CDR3 DNA follows: TGTGCCATCTCACTAATCCGGGGCAGCCACTACGAGCAGTACTTC.

The chain uses TRBV28 and TRBJ1-2, with D unclear. Per the germline V gene, CDR1 is MDHEN and CDR2 is SYDVKM. There are 13 residues in the CDR3. Trimming pared 6 bases from V and 8 bases from J, leaving 16 bases between. This chain's CDR3 is CASSWRPEEGYTF. For the CDR3, the DNA is TGTGCCAGCAGCTGGAGACCAGAAGAGGGCTACACCTTC.

The CDR3 spells CASSFGVKGIQYF. CDR3 in DNA: TGTGCCAGCAGTTTCGGGGTAAAGGGCATTCAGTACTTC. This chain links TRBV12-3 or TRBV12-4 with TRBJ2-4; a possible D gene is TRBD2 (5 bases). The V end lost 3 bases, the J end lost 9 bases, and 12 bases lay between the germline ends. The CDR3 runs to 13 residues.

The gene calls are TRBV7-9 and TRBJ1-6; a weak D match, TRBD1 (6 bases). Per germline, CDR1 SEHNR and CDR2 FQNEAQ (reference sequence). The CDR3 consists of 16 residues. Trimming cost V 1 base and J 8 bases, with 15 bases left between them. The CDR3 reads CASSLGMGAEDSPLHF. DNA of the CDR3: TGTGCCAGCAGCTTAGGTATGGGGGCGGAAGATTCACCCCTCCACTTT. Variable domain in full (rest from reference TRBV7-9 and TRBJ1-6): DTGVSQNPRHKITKRGQNVTFRCDPISEHNRLYWYRQTLGQGPEFLTYFQNEAQLEKSRLLSDRFSAERPKGSFSTLEIQRTEQGDSAMYLCASSLGMGAEDSPLHFGNGTRLTVT.

This rearrangement joins TRBV6-5 to TRBJ2-7, with 11 bases lining up with TRBD1. Trimming took 3 bases from V and 7 from J; bases not matched to a gene: 8. The CDR3 has 15 amino acids. Germline V gene sequence: CDR1 MNHEY, CDR2 SVGAGI. The CDR3 region is CASSYPGQGAREQYF. Written as DNA, the CDR3 is TGTGCCAGCAGTTATCCCGGACAGGGGGCGCGGGAGCAGTACTTC.

The chain links TRBV3-1 (or the pseudogene TRBV3-2) to TRBJ1-2; no clear D. Trimming shortened V by 0 bases and J by 1 base, and 6 bases separated the two germline ends. Per germline, CDR1 LGHDT and CDR2 YNNKEL (reference sequence). The CDR3 totals 14 residues. CDR3 sequence reads: CASSQDLVNYGYTF. CDR3 nucleotide sequence: TGTGCCAGCAGCCAAGATTTGGTTAACTATGGCTACACCTTC.

The V and J genes are TRBV5-5 and TRBJ1-2, with TRBD1 identical over 12 bases. J was trimmed by 7 bases and V by 4 bases; bases with no gene match: 20. The CDR3 totals 19 residues. Germline lookup yields CDR1 SGHKS and CDR2 YYEKEE (reference sequence). The CDR3 spells CASSHRPGQGAPEAFGYTF. The CDR3 region has the DNA TGTGCCAGCAGCCACAGACCGGGACAGGGGGCCCCAGAGGCGTTTGGCTACACCTTC.

This chain connects TRBV7-9 to TRBJ1-1; TRBD1 agrees at 8 bases. Trimming at V came to 5 bases and at J to 7 bases, leaving 3 bases not matched to a gene. CDR3 length: 12 amino acids. The germline CDR1 and CDR2 sequences are SEHNR and FQNEAQ (reference sequence). The DNA of the CDR3 is TGTGCCAGCAGCCAGGGGGCCTTTGAAGCTTTCTTT. This codes for CASSQGAFEAFF.

The V and J genes are TRBV12-3 or TRBV12-4 and TRBJ2-7; the D call may be TRBD1 or TRBD2 (5 bases each). The V gene lost 6 bases and the J gene lost 9 bases, with 18 bases spanning the gap. The CDR3 totals 13 residues. The CDR3 sequence is CASSNSGTDVQYF. The CDR3, as DNA: TGTGCCAGCAGCAACTCCGGGACGGACGTGCAGTACTTC.

This clone was detected once. This chain joins TRBV5-1 and TRBJ1-1; D is undetermined. Germline V CDR1 and CDR2: SGHRS, YFSETQ. Deletions cut 4 bases from V and 6 bases from J, with 10 bases between. The CDR3 has 12 residues. CDR3 region: CASSPGGAEAFF. CDR3 nucleotides: TGCGCCAGCAGCCCAGGTGGGGCTGAAGCTTTCTTT.

The V call is TRBV7-9, the J call TRBJ2-1; TRBD2 is a possible D gene (5 bases). This CDR3 spans 15 amino acids. Germline CDR1 and CDR2: SEHNR and FQNEAQ (reference sequence). The ends were cut back, 6 bases at V and 5 bases at J, with 17 bases in the middle. CDR3: CASRKRTSGDNEQFF. The CDR3 nucleotides read TGTGCCAGCAGGAAGCGGACCTCCGGGGACAATGAGCAGTTCTTC.

The genes are TRBV5-1 and TRBJ1-4; 11 bases line up with TRBD1. Trimming removed 1 base from V and 8 bases from J; junction bases left unmatched: 4. CDR3 length: 15 residues. CDR1 and CDR2 (germline): SGHRS, YFSETQ. Here the CDR3 DNA reads TGCGCCAGCAGCTTGTCGGGACAGGGGGAGGAAAAACTGTTTTTT. Encoded protein: CASSLSGQGEEKLFF.

The V and J genes are TRBV13 and TRBJ2-1; maybe TRBD1 (6 bases). Germline assignment: CDR1 PRHDT and CDR2 FYEKMQ (reference sequence). The CDR3 consists of 14 residues. V dropped 5 bases and J dropped 4 bases, with 12 bases sitting between them. The CDR3 loop reads CASSLRTAYNEQFF. In nucleotides, the CDR3 is TGTGCCAGCAGCCTTAGGACAGCGTACAATGAGCAGTTCTTC.